Presented here are 9 T cell receptor beta chains from one specimen sequenced in a study of blood T cell repertoires in COVID-19. Here immunoSEQ multiplex PCR was the method, and the copy in TCRdb shows in-frame clones only, minus some. The table lists roughly 380,000 clones, 87% of them singletons. Input material: PBMCs or T cells enriched from blood (not recorded which). These receptors came from a man aged 25 to 40 who had recovered from COVID-19.

The genes are TRBV19 and TRBJ1-5, with D possibly TRBD1 on 5 matching bases. Germline lookup yields CDR1 LNHDA and CDR2 SQIVND (reference sequence). V was pared by 2 bases and J by 4 bases, with 12 bases between. The CDR3 contains 15 residues. CDR3: CASSILAGTNQPQHF. The CDR3 bases are TGTGCCAGTAGTATATTGGCAGGGACTAATCAGCCCCAGCATTTT. Using reference TRBV19 and TRBJ1-5 for the parts outside the CDR3, the full variable domain is DGGITQSPKYLFRKEGQNVTLSCEQNLNHDAMYWYRQDPGQGLRLIYYSQIVNDFQKGDIAEGYSVSREKKESFPLTVTSAQKNPTAFYLCASSILAGTNQPQHFGDGTRLSIL.

The chain recombines TRBV10-3 with TRBJ1-2; 8 bases are a match to TRBD1. Per the germline V gene, CDR1 is ENHRY and CDR2 is SYGVKD. The CDR3 totals 14 residues. The J segment lost 4 bases and the V segment lost 5 bases, leaving 6 bases of the junction unmatched. CDR3 coding DNA: TGTGCCATCAGTAGGGACAGGACCCTCTATGGCTACACCTTC. Encoded protein: CAISRDRTLYGYTF.

On this clone: The same CDR3 arises from other DNA sequences in this sample as well. The genes are TRBV2 and TRBJ1-5; a possible D gene is TRBD1 (6 bases). Germline V gene sequence: CDR1 SNHLY, CDR2 FYNNEI. The CDR3 spans 14 residues. Trimming left V 3 bases short and J 5 bases short, with 11 bases between. The CDR3 nucleotides are TGTGCCAGCAGTGACAGGGGTAGGGATCAGCCCCAGCATTTT. It encodes CASSDRGRDQPQHF.

The V and J genes are TRBV10-3 and TRBJ2-7; 8 bases agree with TRBD1. V shed 4 bases, J shed 6 bases, and the junction held 5 bases outside the gene matches. Looked up from germline, CDR1 is ENHRY and CDR2 is SYGVKD. CDR3 length: 13 residues. The CDR3 spells CAISARTGPEQYF. The CDR3 coding sequence is TGTGCCATCAGTGCCCGGACAGGGCCCGAGCAGTACTTC.

V usage is TRBV6-1 and J usage is TRBJ2-3, with 11 bases fitting TRBD2. CDR1 MNHNS and CDR2 SASEGT come from the germline V gene. The length of the CDR3 is 17 residues. The V and J ends lost 4 bases and 2 bases, in that order; junction bases with no gene match: 8. CDR3: CASSVSGTSGSTDTQYF. Written as DNA, the CDR3 is TGTGCCAGCAGTGTCTCCGGGACTAGCGGTTCCACAGATACGCAGTATTTT.

Written as DNA, the CDR3 is TGTGCCAGCAGCTTAGATGGGAGGAAGTTGAAGGGCACTGAAGCTTTCTTT. It specifies CASSLDGRKLKGTEAFF. V usage is TRBV7-9 and J usage is TRBJ1-1; D is undetermined. The CDR3 covers 17 residues. Trimming shortened V by 1 base and J by 4 bases, and 19 bases separated the two germline ends. The germline V gene has CDR1 SEHNR and CDR2 FQNEAQ (reference sequence).

The chain couples TRBV7-2 to TRBJ1-2; 10 positions agree with TRBD1. Looked up from germline, CDR1 is SGHTA and CDR2 is FQGNSA. Trimming removed 5 bases from V and 7 bases from J; junction bases left unmatched: 13. This CDR3 comprises 16 residues. CDR3 sequence: CASSQTPGQGRAGYTF. As DNA, the CDR3 is TGTGCCAGCAGCCAAACTCCGGGACAGGGGAGGGCTGGCTACACCTTC.

The chain recombines TRBV3-1 (or the pseudogene TRBV3-2) with TRBJ2-5, with TRBD2 matching 10 bases. The V and J ends lost 4 bases and 3 bases, in that order; junction bases with no gene match: 5. The CDR3 is made up of 15 amino acids. Germline values: CDR1 LGHDT, CDR2 YNNKEL (reference sequence). This CDR3 is CASSLSLAGEETQYF. DNA for the CDR3: TGTGCCAGCAGCCTAAGTCTAGCGGGGGAAGAGACCCAGTACTTC.

The chain carries TRBV9 and TRBJ1-2; D not certain. Germline lookup yields CDR1 SGDLS and CDR2 YYNGEE. V was trimmed by 0 bases and J by 5 bases, leaving 14 bases between them. CDR3 length: 15 residues. CDR3 amino acids: CASSVGSTAEYGYTF. CDR3 nucleotide sequence: TGTGCCAGCAGCGTAGGGTCGACCGCGGAGTATGGCTACACCTTC.